Each of the 13 T cell receptor beta chains below was sequenced from the same sample in a study of control samples from healthy donors and cancer patients. Measured with immunoSEQ multiplex PCR; TCRdb has only the in-frame clones, and not every one. The sample lists 150,000 to 180,000 clones, 93% seen once, with approximately 2.5% in the top ten. The sample comprised blood. These receptors originate from a man aged 50-60 years in good health.

This chain joins TRBV9 and TRBJ2-2; D possibly corresponds to TRBD2 (6 bases). CDR3 length equals 16 residues. Between the trimmed V and J ends, which lost 1 base and 0 bases, there was a span of 10 bases. Germline V gene lookup returns CDR1 SGDLS and CDR2 YYNGEE. As DNA, the CDR3 is TGTGCCAGCAGCGTAACCGGGACTTCGAACACCGGGGAGCTGTTTTTT. Translation: CASSVTGTSNTGELFF.

The CDR3 nucleotides are TGTGCCAGTAGTATAGATCTACGAGGTCTCTCCTACAATGAGCAGTTCTTC. The encoded protein is CASSIDLRGLSYNEQFF. The V gene is TRBV19, the J gene TRBJ2-1; D is unclear. CDR3 length: 17 residues. Germline V gene sequence: CDR1 LNHDA, CDR2 SQIVND (reference sequence). V was clipped by 0 bases and J by 0 bases, with 12 bases between them.

The chain combines TRBV10-1 with TRBJ2-7; TRBD2 agrees at 9 bases. Trimming removed 3 bases from V and 1 base from J; junction bases left unmatched: 10. Germline V gene sequence: CDR1 WNHNN, CDR2 SYGVQD (reference sequence). This CDR3 has 17 amino acids. CDR3 DNA: TGCGCCAGCAGTGAACGGTTACTAGCGGGTTCTTCCTACGAGCAGTACTTC. Translating gives CASSERLLAGSSYEQYF.

This clone was seen just once. The CDR3 bases are TGTGCCAGTAGTATAGGGGACCACGGACAGGGCCGCATTCAGTACTTC. Protein sequence: CASSIGDHGQGRIQYF. The chain is built from TRBV19 and TRBJ2-4; 8 bases are shared with TRBD1. The trim removed 1 base at V and 9 bases at J, leaving 11 bases unmatched. Germline V lookup: CDR1 LNHDA, CDR2 SQIVND (reference sequence). The CDR3 loop spans 16 amino acids. Together with reference TRBV19 and TRBJ2-4, the CDR3 gives the full variable domain: DGGITQSPKYLFRKEGQNVTLSCEQNLNHDAMYWYRQDPGQGLRLIYYSQIVNDFQKGDIAEGYSVSREKKESFPLTVTSAQKNPTAFYLCASSIGDHGQGRIQYFGAGTRLSVL.

The chain combines TRBV5-1 with TRBJ2-1, with D possibly being TRBD1 (6 bases). Germline V CDR1 and CDR2: SGHRS, YFSETQ. The CDR3 has 15 residues. V was shortened by 5 bases and J by 2 bases, with 14 bases between the two germline ends. This chain's CDR3 is CASSMGAGAYNEQFF. In nucleotides, the CDR3 is TGCGCCAGCAGTATGGGTGCAGGGGCCTACAATGAGCAGTTCTTC. The full variable domain, its missing parts supplied by reference TRBV5-1 and TRBJ2-1, is KAGVTQTPRYLIKTRGQQVTLSCSPISGHRSVSWYQQTPGQGLQFLFEYFSETQRNKGNFPGRFSGRQFSNSRSEMNVSTLELGDSALYLCASSMGAGAYNEQFFGPGTRLTVL.

The rearrangement joins TRBV2 to TRBJ1-2; maybe TRBD1 (6 bases). The CDR3 sequence is 12 residues long. CDR1 is SNHLY, CDR2 FYNNEI, per germline. Trimming stripped 8 bases from V and 2 bases from J, with 9 bases between. CDR3 nucleotides: TGTGCCAGCGGCACAGGGAACTATGGCTACACCTTC. It specifies CASGTGNYGYTF.

The chain uses TRBV7-9 and TRBJ1-2; TRBD1 agrees at 10 bases. CDR3 size: 17 residues. J lost 2 bases, V lost 4 bases, and 10 bases had no gene match. CDR1 and CDR2 (germline): SEHNR, FQNEAQ (reference sequence). The CDR3 DNA is TGTGCCAGCAGCTCCAACTCCTTGGGACAGGGGAACTATGGCTACACCTTC. Translation gives CASSSNSLGQGNYGYTF.

The V and J genes are TRBV24-1 and TRBJ2-5; 8 bases map to TRBD1. V was clipped by 4 bases and J by 2 bases; unmatched bases: 5. CDR3 length: 15 residues. CDR1 is KGHDR and CDR2 is SFDVKD in the germline V gene. CDR3 protein: CATSEPGTGQETQYF. For the CDR3, the DNA is TGTGCCACCAGTGAGCCCGGGACAGGACAAGAGACCCAGTACTTC.

The chain is built from TRBV3-1 (or the pseudogene TRBV3-2) and TRBJ2-5, with D tentatively TRBD2 (5 bases). The CDR3 sequence is 12 residues long. Germline V CDR1 and CDR2: LGHDT, YNNKEL (reference sequence). V dropped 9 bases and J dropped 5 bases, with 13 bases sitting between them. The CDR3 is CASNSVGETQYF. CDR3 in DNA: TGTGCCAGTAATAGCGTAGGGGAGACCCAGTACTTC.

This clone showed up just once. The chain has TRBV3-1 (or the pseudogene TRBV3-2) and TRBJ2-7; tentatively, D is TRBD2 (6 bases). Deletions cut 1 base from V and 0 bases from J, with 10 bases between. Germline CDR1 reads LGHDT; CDR2 reads YNNKEL (reference sequence). CDR3 length: 15 residues. CDR3 region: CASSQGPAGSYEQYF. Here the CDR3 DNA reads TGTGCCAGCAGCCAAGGACCAGCGGGCTCCTACGAGCAGTACTTC.

This sequence joins TRBV29-1 and TRBJ2-2; TRBD1 matches at 7 bases. Trimming took 6 bases from V and 6 from J; bases not matched to a gene: 7. Germline CDR1 SQVTM, CDR2 ANQGSEA. The CDR3 extends over 13 amino acids. Here the CDR3 reads CSVGTDHAGELFF. The CDR3, as DNA: TGCAGCGTCGGGACAGACCATGCCGGGGAGCTGTTTTTT.

This clone was picked up a small number of times. The chain joins TRBV27 to TRBJ1-2, with 7 bases lining up with TRBD1. This CDR3 region has 14 residues. The ends lost 8 bases at V and 4 bases at J; junction bases unmatched: 10. Germline CDR1 and CDR2: MNHEY and SMNVEV (reference sequence). The CDR3 loop reads CASGRTGARYGYTF. The CDR3 DNA reads TGTGCCAGCGGACGTACAGGGGCTCGCTATGGCTACACCTTC.

The chain is built from TRBV2 and TRBJ1-5; 7 nucleotides line up with TRBD1. V shed 5 bases, J shed 2 bases, and the junction held 12 bases outside the gene matches. The germline gives CDR1 SNHLY, CDR2 FYNNEI. The CDR3 runs 17 residues. The CDR3 spells CASSRLLGGGGNQPQHF. The CDR3 DNA reads as TGTGCCAGCAGTCGCCTATTAGGGGGCGGAGGCAATCAGCCCCAGCATTTT.